This T cell receptor beta chain was profiled in a study of cytomegalovirus exposure and HLA in healthy donors. Notes on the study in general: A missense DCLRE1C variant was associated with V- and J-gene trimming of TCR beta chains in a later analysis, and an independent cohort replicated the association.

Germline V CDR1 and CDR2: MDHEN, SYDVKM. CDR3 length: 14 amino acids. Between the trimmed V and J ends, which lost 5 bases and 10 bases, there was a span of 15 bases. Regarding this clone: Its antigen remains unidentified.

A multiplex PCR was run with 60 Vbeta primers and 13 Jbeta primers. Generated by immunoSEQ multiplex PCR, the TCRdb table keeps only in-frame clones and is missing some. The sample holds approximately 220,000 clones, about four fifths seen once. Source material: PBMCs. This clonotype was obtained from a man under 40 in good health and CMV-seronegative. The chain recombines TRBV28 with TRBJ1-6; the D gene is possibly TRBD1 (5 bases). For the CDR3, the DNA is TGTGCCAGCAGTACCGGGACTAGCGACTCACCCCTCCACTTT. The encoded protein is CASSTGTSDSPLHF.